One and the same sample provided the 13 T cell receptor beta chains below, sequenced in a study of cytomegalovirus exposure and HLA in healthy donors. It was with 60 Vbeta and 13 Jbeta primers that the PCR ran. Some clones are missing from TCRdb's copy, which holds only in-frame ones; the method was immunoSEQ multiplex PCR. The sample shows 100,000 or so clones, 76% of them seen only once. The material sequenced was PBMCs. The source of these receptors is a woman aged 45-59 years in good health and CMV-seropositive.

This sequence joins TRBV5-6 and TRBJ1-2, with 9 bases lining up with TRBD1. The CDR3 has 15 amino acids. The germline V gene has CDR1 SGHDT and CDR2 YYEEEE. The V and J ends lost 2 bases and 4 bases, in that order; junction bases with no gene match: 6. The DNA of the CDR3 is TGTGCCAGCAGCTTACAGGGGGCCCCTTTCTATGGCTACACCTTC. It encodes CASSLQGAPFYGYTF. Full variable domain (outside the CDR3, taken from reference TRBV5-6 and TRBJ1-2): DAGVTQSPTHLIKTRGQQVTLRCSPKSGHDTVSWYQQALGQGPQFIFQYYEEEERQRGNFPDRFSGHQFPNYSSELNVNALLLGDSALYLCASSLQGAPFYGYTFGSGTRLTVV.

The J gene is TRBJ1-5, the V gene TRBV9, with TRBD1 as a possible D gene (6 bases). In germline, CDR1 is SGDLS, CDR2 YYNGEE. V lost 0 bases, J lost 3 bases, and 10 bases lay in between. The CDR3 covers 15 residues. The CDR3 DNA follows: TGTGCCAGCAGCGTAGCGGACAGCTTCAATCAGCCCCAGCATTTT. Encoded protein: CASSVADSFNQPQHF.

The chain combines TRBV9 with TRBJ2-1; 7 bases agree with TRBD1. CDR1 and CDR2 from the germline V gene are SGDLS and YYNGEE. The trim removed 4 bases at V and 9 bases at J, leaving 7 bases unmatched. The CDR3 has 13 amino acids. The CDR3 nucleotides are TGTGCCAGCAGCTTTGGAACAGGGGTTGAGCAGTTCTTC. Translating it yields CASSFGTGVEQFF.

This clone was detected only a few times. The rearrangement joins TRBV6-6 to TRBJ1-5; 8 nucleotides line up with TRBD1. Germline CDR1 MNHNY, CDR2 SVGAGI (reference sequence). V was clipped by 6 bases and J by 1 base; unmatched bases: 5. This CDR3 is built from 15 residues. The CDR3 spells CASSRGQVSNQPQHF. The CDR3 bases are TGTGCCAGCAGCAGGGGACAGGTGAGCAATCAGCCCCAGCATTTT.

This chain uses TRBV19 with TRBJ1-1; D might be TRBD1 (6 bases). Trimming stripped 6 bases from V and 0 bases from J, with 14 bases between. This CDR3 is built from 15 residues. Germline V gene data show CDR1 as LNHDA and CDR2 as SQIVND (reference sequence). DNA of the CDR3: TGTGCCAGTAGCGAACTACAGGGCCTGAACACTGAAGCTTTCTTT. As protein: CASSELQGLNTEAFF. The variable domain in full, with the rest retrieved from reference TRBV19 and TRBJ1-1, is DGGITQSPKYLFRKEGQNVTLSCEQNLNHDAMYWYRQDPGQGLRLIYYSQIVNDFQKGDIAEGYSVSREKKESFPLTVTSAQKNPTAFYLCASSELQGLNTEAFFGQGTRLTVV.

The V and J genes are TRBV11-2 and TRBJ2-1; TRBD2 matches at 8 bases. Per the germline V gene, CDR1 is SGHAT and CDR2 is FQNNGV. The CDR3 runs to 16 residues. V was pared by 1 base and J by 0 bases, with 2 bases of the junction left unmatched. The CDR3: CASSLGGRSSYNEQFF. The CDR3 DNA reads TGTGCCAGCAGCTTAGGCGGGAGGAGCTCCTACAATGAGCAGTTCTTC.

This clone was observed a handful of times. Other DNA variants within this sample encode the same CDR3. J is TRBJ1-6 and V is TRBV5-1, with 7 bases aligning to TRBD1. This CDR3 has 15 amino acids. Germline assignment: CDR1 SGHRS and CDR2 YFSETQ. The V and J ends lost 1 base and 8 bases, in that order; junction bases with no gene match: 6. CDR3 protein: CASSLKGQGDSPLHF. The DNA for the CDR3 is TGCGCCAGCAGCTTGAAGGGGCAGGGGGATTCACCCCTCCACTTT.

V and J are TRBV2 and TRBJ2-7, with 12 bases identical to TRBD1. After removal of 6 bases from V and 2 bases from J, the junction contained 8 bases not matched to a gene. The CDR3 length is 16 residues. The V gene's germline CDR1 is SNHLY and CDR2 FYNNEI. This CDR3 reads CASRPTGTGGPYEQYF. In DNA, the CDR3 is TGTGCCAGCAGGCCAACAGGGACAGGGGGCCCCTACGAGCAGTACTTC.

A note on this clone: This specimen includes other DNA sequences encoding the same CDR3. The V and J genes are TRBV18 and TRBJ1-1; D gene unclear. The V gene lost 2 bases and the J gene lost 1 base, with 5 bases spanning the gap. The CDR3 has 13 residues. Germline values: CDR1 KGHSH, CDR2 LQKENI. The CDR3 DNA is TGTGCCAGCTCACCAGCGGGGAACACTGAAGCTTTCTTT. This sequence encodes CASSPAGNTEAFF.

The chain joins TRBV14 to TRBJ2-7; TRBD1 matches 7 bases. The CDR3 sequence is 12 residues long. V lost 4 bases, J lost 4 bases, and 1 base stayed unmatched. Germline V CDR1 and CDR2: SGHDN, FVKESK. CDR3 in amino acids: CASSPGQYEQYF. In nucleotides, the CDR3 is TGTGCCAGCAGCCCGGGACAGTACGAGCAGTACTTC.

The chain combines TRBV13 with TRBJ1-5, with TRBD1 matching 8 bases. The V gene end was trimmed by 4 bases and the J gene end by 5 bases; junction bases not matched to a gene: 1. Germline V gene sequence: CDR1 PRHDT, CDR2 FYEKMQ (reference sequence). The CDR3 extends over 13 amino acids. The CDR3 here is CASSSRGHQPQHF. DNA for the CDR3: TGTGCCAGCAGCTCCAGGGGGCATCAGCCCCAGCATTTT.

This clone has only a few counts. V usage is TRBV6-5 and J usage is TRBJ2-2; 7 nucleotides line up with TRBD1. Losses at the gene ends were 6 bases for V and 8 bases for J; bases not matched to a gene: 12. From germline, CDR1 is MNHEY and CDR2 SVGAGI. The CDR3 runs to 15 residues. As DNA, the CDR3 is TGTGCCAGCAGCGTCTGGGACAGTTCCTCTGGGGAGCTGTTTTTT. Its translation is CASSVWDSSSGELFF.

This sequence joins TRBV30 and TRBJ1-1, with a possible D match to TRBD1 (6 bases). V lost 1 base and J lost 4, with 16 bases in between. CDR3 length: 15 residues. Germline loops: CDR1 GTSNPN, CDR2 SVGIG (reference sequence). The CDR3 DNA follows: TGTGCCTGGAGTGCAGGCATAGGGGGTAGCACTGAAGCTTTCTTT. Translating gives CAWSAGIGGSTEAFF.